The present T cell receptor beta chain was sequenced within a study of control samples from healthy donors and cancer patients (dated by TCRdb to the early 2020s). The protocol used for the library was the immunoSEQ multiplex PCR assay. What TCRdb holds here is the immuneACCESS table cut down to in-frame rearrangements. Part of the clones is not present; checked against another copy, under half of the missing clones reflect an unresolved V gene, and the others are unexplained. This sample comprises about 140,000 clones, 89% of them detected only once. The top ten clonotypes cover around 4.7% of the sample. The CDR3 spans 12 residues, from the cysteine through the phenylalanine. The kept DNA is CDR3 alone, 36 bases in frame from the first base. The germline V gene (reference sequence) gives CDR1 as LNHDA and CDR2 as SQIVND. V lost 7 bases and J lost 2 bases; the stretch between them is 8 bases long.

This clone occurred once. Its cognate antigen has yet to be identified. Per-nucleotide qualities are absent, and no much larger clonotype sits a single base away. The origin of this receptor is a man aged 30 to 39 in good health. Input material: blood. The chain was built from TRBV19 and TRBJ1-2; TRBD1 might be the D gene, on 6 matching bases. The CDR3 corresponds to CASTGVNYGYTF. The DNA sequence follows: TGTGCCAGTACAGGGGTAAACTATGGCTACACCTTC. Supplemented by the reference TRBV19 and TRBJ1-2 proteins around the CDR3, the complete variable domain is DGGITQSPKYLFRKEGQNVTLSCEQNLNHDAMYWYRQDPGQGLRLIYYSQIVNDFQKGDIAEGYSVSREKKESFPLTVTSAQKNPTAFYLCASTGVNYGYTFGSGTRLTVV.